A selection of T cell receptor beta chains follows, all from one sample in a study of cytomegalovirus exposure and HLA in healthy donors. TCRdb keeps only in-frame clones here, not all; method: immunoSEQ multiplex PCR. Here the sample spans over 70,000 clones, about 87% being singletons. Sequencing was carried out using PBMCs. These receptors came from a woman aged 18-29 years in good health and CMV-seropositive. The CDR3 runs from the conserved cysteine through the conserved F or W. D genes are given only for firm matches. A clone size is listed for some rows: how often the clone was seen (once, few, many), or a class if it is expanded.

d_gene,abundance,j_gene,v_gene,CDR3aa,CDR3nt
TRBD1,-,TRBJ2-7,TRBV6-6,CASRPRQGRAWEQYF,TGTGCCAGCAGGCCGAGACAGGGTAGGGCTTGGGAGCAGTACTTC
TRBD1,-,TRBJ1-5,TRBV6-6,CASRTGFSNQPQHF,TGTGCCAGCAGGACAGGGTTCAGCAATCAGCCCCAGCATTTT
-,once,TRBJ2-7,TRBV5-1,CASSFDLPYEQYF,TGCGCCAGCAGCTTCGACTTACCCTACGAGCAGTACTTC
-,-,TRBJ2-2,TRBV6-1,CASRLVSGGELFF,TGTGCCAGCAGACTAGTCTCTGGCGGGGAGCTGTTTTTT
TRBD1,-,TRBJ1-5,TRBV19,CASRTSGTANQPQHF,TGTGCCAGTAGAACATCCGGGACAGCTAATCAGCCCCAGCATTTT
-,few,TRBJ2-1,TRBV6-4,CASSEWRGSDEQFF,TGTGCCAGCAGTGAATGGCGGGGTTCCGATGAGCAGTTCTTC
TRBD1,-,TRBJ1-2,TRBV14,CASSQDGQGTNYGYTF,TGTGCCAGCAGCCAAGATGGACAGGGCACGAACTATGGCTACACCTTC
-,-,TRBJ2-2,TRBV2,CASKGDTFLTGELFF,TGTGCCAGCAAGGGGGACACCTTTCTCACCGGGGAGCTGTTTTTT
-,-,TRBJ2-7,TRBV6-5,CASSYERSSYEQYF,TGTGCCAGCAGTTACGAGAGGAGCTCCTACGAGCAGTACTTC
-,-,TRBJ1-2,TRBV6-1,CASTLTDRPGVGYTF,TGTGCCAGCACCCTCACGGACCGCCCCGGGGTGGGCTACACCTTC
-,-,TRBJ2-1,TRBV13,CASSFFSVAAERARYNEQFF,TGTGCCAGCAGCTTTTTTAGCGTGGCAGCGGAGAGGGCCAGGTACAATGAGCAGTTCTTC
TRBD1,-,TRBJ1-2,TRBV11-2,CASSLAGGADYGYTF,TGTGCCAGCAGCTTAGCAGGGGGCGCAGACTATGGCTACACCTTC
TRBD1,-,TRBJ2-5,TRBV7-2,CASSTGQVLQETQYF,TGTGCCAGCAGCACCGGACAGGTCTTACAAGAGACCCAGTACTTC
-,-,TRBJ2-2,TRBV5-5,CASSLANTGELFF,TGTGCCAGCAGCTTGGCTAACACCGGGGAGCTGTTTTTT
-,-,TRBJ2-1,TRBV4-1,CASSQPSATSYNEQFF,TGCGCCAGCAGCCAACCTAGCGCGACCTCCTACAATGAGCAGTTCTTC
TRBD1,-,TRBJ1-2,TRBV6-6,CASTGQGNNYGYTF,TGTGCCAGCACCGGACAGGGGAATAACTATGGCTACACCTTC
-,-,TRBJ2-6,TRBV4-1,CASSQDQGSGANVLTF,TGCGCCAGCAGCCAAGACCAGGGCTCTGGGGCCAACGTCCTGACTTTC
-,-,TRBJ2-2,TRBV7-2,CASSKQGRAGELFF,TGTGCCAGCAGCAAACAGGGTCGGGCCGGGGAGCTGTTTTTT
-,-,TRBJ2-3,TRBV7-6,CASSLDQGTDTQYF,TGTGCCAGCAGCTTAGACCAGGGCACAGATACGCAGTATTTT
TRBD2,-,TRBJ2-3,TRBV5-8,CASSTPGGASADTQYF,TGTGCCAGCAGTACTCCCGGGGGGGCCTCCGCAGATACGCAGTATTTT
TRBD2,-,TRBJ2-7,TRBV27,CASSPGTSGINEQYF,TGTGCCAGCAGCCCCGGGACTAGCGGGATTAACGAGCAGTACTTC
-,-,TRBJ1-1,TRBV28,CASSLWEGWRTEAFF,TGTGCCAGCAGTTTATGGGAGGGGTGGCGTACTGAAGCTTTCTTT
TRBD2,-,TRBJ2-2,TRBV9,CASGTSGMARELFF,TGTGCCTCCGGGACTAGCGGGATGGCGCGGGAGCTGTTTTTT
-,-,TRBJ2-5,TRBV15,CATSRDLAKQETQYF,TGTGCCACCAGCAGAGATCTAGCGAAACAAGAGACCCAGTACTTC
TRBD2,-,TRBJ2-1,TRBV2,CASSELPAGGPISYNEQFF,TGTGCCAGCAGTGAATTACCGGCGGGAGGACCCATCTCCTACAATGAGCAGTTCTTC
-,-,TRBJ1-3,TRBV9,CASSVYDSSGNTIYF,TGTGCCAGCAGCGTATACGATAGCTCTGGAAACACCATATATTTT
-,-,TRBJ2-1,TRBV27,CASSFQQGGPNEQFF,TGTGCCAGCAGTTTCCAGCAAGGAGGTCCCAATGAGCAGTTCTTC
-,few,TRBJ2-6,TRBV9,CASSFQTMGGPGANVLTF,TGTGCCAGCAGCTTCCAAACCATGGGGGGACCAGGGGCCAACGTCCTGACTTTC
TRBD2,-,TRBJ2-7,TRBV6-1,CASSATSGKSYEQYF,TGTGCCAGCAGTGCCACTAGCGGGAAGTCCTACGAGCAGTACTTC
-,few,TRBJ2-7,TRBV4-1,CASSQAPGSYEQYF,TGCGCCAGCAGCCAGGCTCCGGGTTCCTACGAGCAGTACTTC
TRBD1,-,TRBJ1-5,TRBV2,CASSVLNRGVQPQHF,TGTGCCAGCAGTGTTCTTAACAGGGGAGTCCAGCCCCAGCATTTT
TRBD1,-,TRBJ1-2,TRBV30,CAWSGQGNNYGYTF,TGTGCCTGGAGCGGACAGGGGAACAACTATGGCTACACCTTC
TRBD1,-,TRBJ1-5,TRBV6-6,CASSGDRGGDQPQHF,TGTGCCAGCAGTGGGGACAGGGGCGGCGATCAGCCCCAGCATTTT
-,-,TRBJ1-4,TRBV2,CASKGATNEKLFF,TGTGCCAGCAAAGGAGCAACTAATGAAAAACTGTTTTTT
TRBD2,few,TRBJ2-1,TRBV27,CASSIGLAGTKFF,TGTGCCAGCAGCATTGGACTAGCGGGGACGAAGTTCTTC
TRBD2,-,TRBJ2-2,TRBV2,CASRVGGAGDHGELFF,TGTGCCAGCAGGGTTGGCGGGGCGGGAGATCACGGGGAGCTGTTTTTT
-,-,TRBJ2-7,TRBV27,CASSLYGQTYEQYF,TGTGCCAGCAGTTTATACGGACAGACCTACGAGCAGTACTTC
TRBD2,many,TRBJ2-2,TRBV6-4,CASSGTSGNTGELFF,TGTGCCAGCAGTGGGACTAGCGGGAACACCGGGGAGCTGTTTTTT
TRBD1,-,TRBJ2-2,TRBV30,CAWSVSARTGWTGELFF,TGTGCCTGGAGTGTTTCCGCCAGGACAGGGTGGACCGGGGAGCTGTTTTTT
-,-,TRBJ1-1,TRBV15,CATSRGEGLMNTEAFF,TGTGCCACCAGCAGAGGCGAGGGCCTCATGAACACTGAAGCTTTCTTT
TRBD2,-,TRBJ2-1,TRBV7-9,CASSLKAGLYNEQFF,TGTGCCAGCAGCTTAAAAGCGGGACTGTACAATGAGCAGTTCTTC
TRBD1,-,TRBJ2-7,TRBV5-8,CASSTVGTGADEQYF,TGTGCCAGCAGCACTGTAGGGACAGGGGCGGACGAGCAGTACTTC
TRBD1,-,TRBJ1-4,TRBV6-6,CASRLRDSNEKLFF,TGTGCCAGCAGACTCCGGGACAGTAATGAAAAACTGTTTTTT
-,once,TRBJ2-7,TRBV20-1,CSATQGREQYF,TGCAGTGCTACCCAGGGGCGCGAGCAGTACTTC
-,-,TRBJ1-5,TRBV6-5,CASSLQGTHQPQHF,TGTGCCAGCAGTCTTCAGGGGACCCATCAGCCCCAGCATTTT
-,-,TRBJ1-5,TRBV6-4,CASSDQIDQPQHF,TGTGCCAGCAGTGATCAGATTGATCAGCCCCAGCATTTT
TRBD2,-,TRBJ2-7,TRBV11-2,CASSFRTSGGDEQYF,TGTGCCAGCAGCTTCCGGACTAGCGGGGGGGACGAGCAGTACTTC
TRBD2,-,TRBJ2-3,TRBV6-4,CASSRTSGGTDTQYF,TGTGCCAGCAGTAGGACTAGCGGGGGCACAGATACGCAGTATTTT
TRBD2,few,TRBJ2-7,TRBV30,CAGLAGGTYEQYF,TGTGCAGGACTAGCGGGGGGGACCTACGAGCAGTACTTC
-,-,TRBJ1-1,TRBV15,CATADSWMWTEAFF,TGTGCCACTGCCGACAGCTGGATGTGGACTGAAGCTTTCTTT
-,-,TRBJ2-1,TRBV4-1,CASSQMSSSSYNEQFF,TGCGCCAGCAGCCAGATGTCATCTAGCTCCTACAATGAGCAGTTCTTC
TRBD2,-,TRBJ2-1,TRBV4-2,CASSRTGLAEGNEQFF,TGTGCCAGCAGCCGAACGGGACTAGCGGAAGGAAATGAGCAGTTCTTC
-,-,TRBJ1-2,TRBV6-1,CASSETGRPAGYTF,TGTGCCAGCAGTGAAACAGGGCGCCCCGCTGGCTACACCTTC